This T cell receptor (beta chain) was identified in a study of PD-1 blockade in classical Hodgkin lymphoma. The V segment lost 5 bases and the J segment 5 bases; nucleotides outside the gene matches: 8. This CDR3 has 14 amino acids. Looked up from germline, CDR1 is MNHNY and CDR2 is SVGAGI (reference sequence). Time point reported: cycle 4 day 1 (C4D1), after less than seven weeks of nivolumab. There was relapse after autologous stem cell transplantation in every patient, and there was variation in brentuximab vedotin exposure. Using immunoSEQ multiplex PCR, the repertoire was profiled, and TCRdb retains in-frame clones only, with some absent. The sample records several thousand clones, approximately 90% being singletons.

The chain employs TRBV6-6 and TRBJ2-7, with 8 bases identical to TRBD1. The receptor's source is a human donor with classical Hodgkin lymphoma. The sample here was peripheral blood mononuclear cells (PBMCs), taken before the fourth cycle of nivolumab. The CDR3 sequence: CASSRNRGTHEQYF. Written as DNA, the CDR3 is TGTGCCAGCAGTAGGAACAGGGGGACCCACGAGCAGTACTTC.